The 17 T cell receptor beta chains reported below all come from one sample, sequenced in a study of cytomegalovirus exposure and HLA in healthy donors. The PCR made use of 60 Vbeta and 13 Jbeta primers. Data came from immunoSEQ multiplex PCR; TCRdb stores just in-frame clones and leaves some out. The sample has roughly 120,000 clones, around 74% seen once. What was sequenced was PBMCs. The receptors here all came from a woman aged 50 to 60 in good health and CMV-seropositive.

The chain has TRBV6-1 and TRBJ2-2; a possible D gene is TRBD2 (5 bases). The germline gives CDR1 MNHNS, CDR2 SASEGT. This CDR3 region has 16 residues. The V end was cut by 1 base, the J end by 4 bases, with 13 bases between. DNA for the CDR3: TGTGCCAGCAGTGAAGGGACTCGGAGGTCCACCGGGGAGCTGTTTTTT. This encodes CASSEGTRRSTGELFF.

The chain couples TRBV6-4 to TRBJ2-2; a possible D gene is TRBD1 (5 bases). Germline CDR1 reads MRHNA; CDR2 reads SNTAGT. Between the trimmed V and J ends, which lost 4 bases and 0 bases, there was a span of 9 bases. The CDR3 has 15 residues. The CDR3 spells CASSVDSSNTGELFF. CDR3 coding DNA: TGTGCCAGCAGTGTAGACAGTTCGAACACCGGGGAGCTGTTTTTT.

The chain joins TRBV7-2 to TRBJ1-2; D might be TRBD1 (6 bases). This CDR3 has 13 residues. V lost 1 base to trimming and J lost 5 bases, with 8 bases between them. Looked up from germline, CDR1 is SGHTA and CDR2 is FQGNSA. The CDR3 sequence is CASSLVRGYGYTF. The CDR3 DNA follows: TGTGCCAGCAGCTTAGTCAGGGGATATGGCTACACCTTC.

The gene calls are TRBV20-1 and TRBJ2-7, with D maybe TRBD1 (6 bases). V was clipped by 6 bases and J by 7 bases, with 13 bases between them. Germline CDR1 reads DFQATT; CDR2 reads SNEGSKA (reference sequence). The CDR3 is 11 amino acids. Here the CDR3 DNA reads TGCAGTGCACACAGGGCTAGGGAGCAGTACTTC. This gives the protein CSAHRAREQYF.

The chain employs TRBV7-2 and TRBJ2-3; D not certain. The CDR3 sequence is 11 residues long. Deletions cut 2 bases from V and 5 bases from J, with 2 bases between. Germline V gene data show CDR1 as SGHTA and CDR2 as FQGNSA. CDR3 region: CASSLQDTQYF. As DNA, the CDR3 is TGTGCCAGCAGCTTACAAGATACGCAGTATTTT. The whole variable domain, filled in from reference TRBV7-2 and TRBJ2-3, reads GAGVSQSPSNKVTEKGKDVELRCDPISGHTALYWYRQSLGQGLEFLIYFQGNSAPDKSGLPSDRFSAERTGGSVSTLTIQRTQQEDSAVYLCASSLQDTQYFGPGTRLTVL.

This clone appeared a single time. The chain carries TRBV29-1 and TRBJ1-4; 9 bases map to TRBD1. Germline trimming cut 8 bases from V and 7 bases from J; bases unmatched to any gene: 8. The CDR3 is 13 residues long. Germline CDR1 is SQVTM and CDR2 is ANQGSEA. This chain's CDR3 is CSFAGQGSEKLFF. CDR3 in DNA: TGCAGCTTCGCCGGACAGGGGTCTGAAAAACTGTTTTTT. The whole variable domain, filled in from reference TRBV29-1 and TRBJ1-4, reads SAVISQKPSRDICQRGTSLTIQCQVDSQVTMMFWYRQQPGQSLTLIATANQGSEATYESGFVIDKFPISRPNLTFSTLTVSNMSPEDSSIYLCSFAGQGSEKLFFGSGTQLSVL.

The chain is built from TRBV19 and TRBJ1-5; D uncertain. CDR1 LNHDA and CDR2 SQIVND come from the germline V gene (reference sequence). The length of the CDR3 is 14 residues. The ends were cut back, 5 bases at V and 1 base at J, with 9 bases in the middle. The CDR3 is CASSPQKSNQPQHF. CDR3 in DNA: TGTGCCAGTAGTCCACAGAAAAGCAATCAGCCCCAGCATTTT.

This clone was counted between two and nine times. The chain couples TRBV19 to TRBJ2-3; the D gene is possibly TRBD2 (5 bases). V dropped 0 bases and J dropped 2 bases, with 9 bases sitting between them. CDR3 length: 15 amino acids. The germline V gene encodes CDR1 LNHDA and CDR2 SQIVND (reference sequence). CDR3 in DNA: TGTGCCAGTAGTATAGAAGGACTCTTCACAGATACGCAGTATTTT. Protein sequence: CASSIEGLFTDTQYF.

The chain recombines TRBV9 with TRBJ2-1; 9 nucleotides align to TRBD2. Unmatched junction bases numbered 5, after V lost 6 bases and J lost 1 base. The CDR3 has 15 residues. Germline CDR1 and CDR2: SGDLS and YYNGEE. CDR3 DNA sequence: TGTGCCAGCACCCGCGGGGGGGGGTCCTACAATGAGCAGTTCTTC. Translated: CASTRGGGSYNEQFF.

The genes are TRBV6-6 and TRBJ1-2; TRBD1 aligns across 10 bases. CDR3 length equals 15 residues. The V and J ends lost 6 bases and 0 bases, in that order; junction bases with no gene match: 4. In germline, CDR1 is MNHNY, CDR2 SVGAGI (reference sequence). The CDR3 DNA sequence: TGTGCCAGCAGGGGGACAGGGGATTCTAACTATGGCTACACCTTC. Amino acid sequence: CASRGTGDSNYGYTF.

The V gene is TRBV6-5, the J gene TRBJ2-5; tentative D call: TRBD2 (6 bases). Trimming took off 11 bases at V and 4 bases at J, with 14 bases between the two ends. CDR1 is MNHEY and CDR2 is SVGAGI in the germline V gene. The CDR3 covers 12 residues. CDR3 sequence reads: CASGVWGETQYF. The CDR3 DNA sequence: TGTGCCTCGGGGGTTTGGGGAGAGACCCAGTACTTC.

The rearrangement uses TRBV6-6 and TRBJ1-2, with a weak D call TRBD1 (5 bases). The CDR3 covers 13 residues. CDR1 is MNHNY, CDR2 SVGAGI, per germline (reference sequence). The ends were cut back, 7 bases at V and 8 bases at J, with 17 bases in the middle. The DNA of the CDR3 is TGTGCCAGCAATGCCGGGACTCAGTTAGGCTACACCTTC. Residues: CASNAGTQLGYTF.

The gene calls are TRBV7-2 and TRBJ2-7, with TRBD2 identical over 9 bases. The germline gives CDR1 SGHTA, CDR2 FQGNSA. The ends lost 3 bases at V and 0 bases at J; junction bases unmatched: 6. CDR3 length: 16 amino acids. The CDR3 DNA is TGTGCCAGCAGCTTGACTAGCGGTCCGAGCTCCTACGAGCAGTACTTC. Amino acids: CASSLTSGPSSYEQYF.

The J gene is TRBJ2-7, the V gene TRBV6-5; D call uncertain. The CDR3 has 11 amino acids. CDR1 is MNHEY, CDR2 SVGAGI, per germline. Trimming shortened V by 9 bases and J by 3 bases, and 9 bases separated the two germline ends. This CDR3 is CASQTLYEQYF. CDR3 DNA sequence: TGTGCCAGTCAAACTCTCTACGAGCAGTACTTC.

As for this clone: Other DNA variants within this sample encode the same CDR3. The chain has TRBV5-6 and TRBJ1-6; a weak D match, TRBD1 (5 bases). The CDR3 is 13 residues long. V was cut by 3 bases and J by 7 bases, with 8 bases left in between. The V gene's germline CDR1 is SGHDT and CDR2 YYEEEE. CDR3 protein: CASSWGPNSPLHF. CDR3 coding DNA: TGTGCCAGCAGCTGGGGCCCCAATTCACCCCTCCACTTT.

This clone was seen just once. V usage is TRBV7-8 and J usage is TRBJ2-7; D call uncertain. CDR1 and CDR2 (germline): SGHVS, FQNEAQ. V was cut by 5 bases and J by 5 bases, with 10 bases left in between. This CDR3 spans 12 amino acids. In nucleotides, the CDR3 is TGTGCCAGCAGCATCCTCCAGGACGAGCAGTACTTC. The encoded protein is CASSILQDEQYF.

The chain links TRBV28 to TRBJ2-2, with D perhaps TRBD1 (6 bases). CDR1 is MDHEN, CDR2 SYDVKM, per germline. Trimming pared 0 bases from V and 4 bases from J, leaving 6 bases between. This CDR3 contains 14 residues. DNA of the CDR3: TGTGCCAGCAGTTTATGGACAGGCACCGGGGAGCTGTTTTTT. Amino acid sequence: CASSLWTGTGELFF.